These 24 T cell receptor beta chains share one sample of origin, sequenced in a study of shared clonotypes between healthy human individuals. Libraries were prepared by immunoSEQ multiplex PCR; TCRdb keeps only in-frame clonotypes and omits some of them. Here the sample spans fewer than 700,000 clones, 85% to 95% being singletons. CD45RO negativity and positive selection for CCR7 defined naive CD8 cells, a population that excluded terminally differentiated effector memory CD45RA+ cells. The sample was naive CD8+ T cells sorted from blood. The receptors stem from a woman in her thirties in good health.

The chain has TRBV29-1 and TRBJ1-1; 8 nucleotides align to TRBD1. The CDR3 is made up of 15 amino acids. V shed 6 bases and J 1 base; nucleotides not matched to a gene: 10. Germline loops: CDR1 SQVTM, CDR2 ANQGSEA. The CDR3 DNA sequence: TGCAGCGTGGAGGACAGGGTAGAAACGAACACTGAAGCTTTCTTT. This sequence encodes CSVEDRVETNTEAFF. The whole variable domain, filled in from reference TRBV29-1 and TRBJ1-1, reads SAVISQKPSRDICQRGTSLTIQCQVDSQVTMMFWYRQQPGQSLTLIATANQGSEATYESGFVIDKFPISRPNLTFSTLTVSNMSPEDSSIYLCSVEDRVETNTEAFFGQGTRLTVV.

This clone was seen just once. This chain joins TRBV5-6 and TRBJ2-7; 11 bases match TRBD2. This CDR3 region has 17 residues. The J segment lost 2 bases and the V segment lost 2 bases, leaving 9 bases of the junction unmatched. The V gene's germline CDR1 is SGHDT and CDR2 YYEEEE. In DNA, the CDR3 is TGTGCCAGCAGCTTTTTCCTGACTAGCGGGGACCCCTACGAGCAGTACTTC. Amino acid sequence: CASSFFLTSGDPYEQYF. Looking up the rest from reference TRBV5-6 and TRBJ2-7 gives the full variable domain: DAGVTQSPTHLIKTRGQQVTLRCSPKSGHDTVSWYQQALGQGPQFIFQYYEEEERQRGNFPDRFSGHQFPNYSSELNVNALLLGDSALYLCASSFFLTSGDPYEQYFGPGTRLTVT.

A remark on this clone: In the same sample, other DNA sequences code for this CDR3. V and J are TRBV9 and TRBJ2-7; D gene unclear. From germline, CDR1 is SGDLS and CDR2 YYNGEE. The CDR3 extends over 13 amino acids. The V end was cut by 1 base, the J end by 0 bases, with 5 bases between. The CDR3 DNA sequence: TGTGCCAGCAGCGTAACAGACTCCTACGAGCAGTACTTC. Translation: CASSVTDSYEQYF.

CDR3 DNA: TGTGCCAGCTGGACTAGCGGAATACAAGAGACCCAGTACTTC. Amino acid sequence: CASWTSGIQETQYF. The chain joins TRBV27 to TRBJ2-5, with 10 bases matching TRBD2. Per the germline V gene, CDR1 is MNHEY and CDR2 is SMNVEV (reference sequence). The V segment lost 8 bases and the J segment 2 bases; nucleotides outside the gene matches: 5. The CDR3 runs 14 residues.

The rearrangement links TRBV5-1 to TRBJ2-5; tentative D call: TRBD2 (6 bases). The DNA end favors TRBJ2-7, so the J call may be wrong. CDR3 size: 16 residues. CDR1 and CDR2 from the germline V gene are SGHRS and YFSETQ. The CDR3 is CASSLRVWGGNDEQYF. In DNA form, the CDR3 reads TGCGCCAGCAGCTTGCGGGTTTGGGGAGGAAACGACGAGCAGTACTTC.

V gene TRBV28 combines with J gene TRBJ2-7; 8 nucleotides agree with TRBD2. Germline V gene data show CDR1 as MDHEN and CDR2 as SYDVKM. J gave up 6 bases and V 2 bases, and 6 bases lay outside the gene matches. There are 14 residues in the CDR3. CDR3 DNA sequence: TGTGCCAGCAGTTTAGGGACTAGTATCCCCGAGCAGTACTTC. Protein product: CASSLGTSIPEQYF.

This rearrangement joins TRBV7-6 to TRBJ2-3, with 9 bases aligning to TRBD1. The CDR3 has 15 residues. The ends lost 4 bases at V and 6 bases at J; junction bases unmatched: 8. Germline V CDR1 and CDR2: SGHVS, FNYEAQ. CDR3 nucleotides: TGTGCCAGCAGCTCCCCTACAGGGGGCAGGGATACGCAGTATTTT. Its protein product is CASSSPTGGRDTQYF.

J is TRBJ2-1 and V is TRBV15; 7 bases align to TRBD2. CDR3 size: 14 residues. Trimming removed 9 bases from V and 2 bases from J; junction bases left unmatched: 7. CDR1 and CDR2 (germline): LNHNV, YYDKDF (reference sequence). For the CDR3, the DNA is TGTGCCACAGTATCTGGGACTACCTACAATGAGCAGTTCTTC. It encodes CATVSGTTYNEQFF.

The J gene is TRBJ1-1, the V gene TRBV20-1; D is uncertain. Trimming stripped 5 bases from V and 8 bases from J, with 12 bases between. Germline CDR1 and CDR2: DFQATT and SNEGSKA (reference sequence). This CDR3 spans 11 amino acids. As DNA, the CDR3 is TGCAGTGCTTTCTACTCGGGGGAAGCTTTCTTT. Protein product: CSAFYSGEAFF.

This rearrangement joins TRBV28 to TRBJ2-5, with TRBD1 matching 9 bases. The J call is uncertain, as TRBJ2-7 better fits the DNA end. Germline CDR1 MDHEN, CDR2 SYDVKM. The CDR3 consists of 14 residues. CDR3 amino acids: CASSWTGEYYEQYF. CDR3 bases: TGTGCCAGCAGTTGGACAGGGGAGTACTACGAGCAGTACTTC.

This sequence joins TRBV6-6 and TRBJ2-3, with 7 bases identical to TRBD1. The germline V gene encodes CDR1 MNHNY and CDR2 SVGAGI (reference sequence). V trimming: 0 bases; J trimming: 4 bases; junction bases outside the gene matches: 4. The CDR3 is made up of 15 amino acids. DNA for the CDR3: TGTGCCAGCAGTTACTCGACAGGGACGGCAGATACGCAGTATTTT. It yields the protein CASSYSTGTADTQYF.

This sequence joins TRBV27 and TRBJ2-5; tentative D call: TRBD1 (5 bases). The germline gives CDR1 MNHEY, CDR2 SMNVEV (reference sequence). Deletions cut 5 bases from V and 4 bases from J, with 14 bases between. The CDR3 is made up of 14 amino acids. The CDR3 is CASSEQALGETQYF. The CDR3 DNA sequence: TGTGCCAGCAGTGAACAGGCGCTGGGAGAGACCCAGTACTTC.

The gene calls are TRBV9 and TRBJ2-3; D ambiguous. The CDR3 is 12 residues long. Germline V gives CDR1 SGDLS, CDR2 YYNGEE. The V and J ends lost 3 bases and 4 bases respectively, with 6 bases between them. In nucleotides, the CDR3 is TGTGCCAGCAGCGGTCAAGCAGATACGCAGTATTTT. This translates into CASSGQADTQYF.

V usage is TRBV19 and J usage is TRBJ2-7; 7 bases fit TRBD2. CDR1 is LNHDA and CDR2 is SQIVND in the germline V gene (reference sequence). Trimming removed 5 bases from V and 3 bases from J; junction bases left unmatched: 7. CDR3 length equals 14 residues. This chain's CDR3 is CASSPHGGGYEQYF. The CDR3 nucleotides are TGTGCCAGTAGTCCCCATGGGGGGGGCTACGAGCAGTACTTC.

The V call is TRBV19, the J call TRBJ2-7; 7 nucleotides line up with TRBD1. After removal of 5 bases from V and 2 bases from J, the junction contained 12 bases not matched to a gene. CDR1 and CDR2 from the germline V gene are LNHDA and SQIVND (reference sequence). The CDR3 loop spans 16 amino acids. The CDR3 DNA reads TGTGCCAGTAGTGTACGATCGGGACAGCGAACCTACGAGCAGTACTTC. Translated: CASSVRSGQRTYEQYF.

The genes are TRBV19 and TRBJ2-1; D not certain. Germline lookup yields CDR1 LNHDA and CDR2 SQIVND (reference sequence). The CDR3 sequence is 13 residues long. Trimming took off 4 bases at V and 4 bases at J, with 8 bases between the two ends. The CDR3 spells CASSSGGYNEQFF. CDR3 sequence (DNA): TGTGCCAGTAGTAGCGGTGGGTACAATGAGCAGTTCTTC.

A word on this clone: This sample includes further DNA sequences coding for the same CDR3. The V call is TRBV29-1, the J call TRBJ2-7; D possibly corresponds to TRBD2 (6 bases). Germline-derived CDR1 and CDR2 are SQVTM and ANQGSEA. This CDR3 is 12 amino acids long. V was shortened by 4 bases and J by 0 bases, with 7 bases between the two germline ends. This chain's CDR3 is CSVVGGSYEQYF. In DNA form, the CDR3 reads TGCAGCGTTGTGGGGGGCTCCTACGAGCAGTACTTC.

The chain uses TRBV14 and TRBJ2-7, with D possibly TRBD2 on 6 matching bases. V was pared by 4 bases and J by 0 bases, with 10 bases between. Germline CDR1 and CDR2: SGHDN and FVKESK. This CDR3 has 14 amino acids. The CDR3: CASSPGLSSYEQYF. The DNA of the CDR3 is TGTGCCAGCAGCCCGGGACTTTCCTCCTACGAGCAGTACTTC.

V usage is TRBV19 and J usage is TRBJ2-3; TRBD2 might be the D (6 bases). The V and J ends lost 5 bases and 5 bases respectively, with 17 bases between them. The germline CDR1 and CDR2 sequences are LNHDA and SQIVND (reference sequence). CDR3 length: 15 residues. The CDR3 reads CASSWTAGTLDTQYF. The CDR3 nucleotides read TGTGCCAGTAGTTGGACGGCTGGGACTCTAGATACGCAGTATTTT.

About this clone: The sample carries other DNA sequences with the same CDR3. The chain has TRBV28 and TRBJ2-7, with D uncertain. V was trimmed by 2 bases and J by 3 bases, leaving 5 bases between them. The CDR3 is 12 residues long. The germline CDR1 and CDR2 sequences are MDHEN and SYDVKM. The DNA for the CDR3 is TGTGCCAGCAGTTTAGGAGACTACGAGCAGTACTTC. It encodes CASSLGDYEQYF.

This rearrangement joins TRBV27 to TRBJ2-2; D tentatively reads TRBD1 or TRBD2 (5 bases each). Germline CDR1 reads MNHEY; CDR2 reads SMNVEV (reference sequence). The germline V and J ends were trimmed by 3 bases and 4 bases, with 15 bases remaining between them. The CDR3 runs to 16 residues. The CDR3 DNA is TGTGCCAGCAGTTTGTCCGGGACCTGGCGCACCGGGGAGCTGTTTTTT. Its protein is CASSLSGTWRTGELFF.

This chain connects TRBV29-1 to TRBJ2-7; 9 bases agree with TRBD2. The germline CDR1 and CDR2 sequences are SQVTM and ANQGSEA. V shed 0 bases and J 9 bases; nucleotides not matched to a gene: 12. The length of the CDR3 is 15 residues. The CDR3 coding sequence is TGCAGCGTTGAAGATCTTGCGGGAGGGTATTCTGTGCAGTACTTC. Translation gives CSVEDLAGGYSVQYF.

The chain is built from TRBV27 and TRBJ2-5; 7 positions agree with TRBD2. The end of the DNA aligns better with TRBJ2-7, so the J call may be wrong. Germline CDR1 reads MNHEY; CDR2 reads SMNVEV (reference sequence). The CDR3 spans 15 residues. This CDR3 reads CASSPQGDYIYEQYF. The DNA for the CDR3 is TGTGCCAGCAGTCCACAAGGGGACTACATCTACGAGCAGTACTTC.

With regard to this clone: In the same sample, other DNA sequences code for this CDR3. The chain carries TRBV28 and TRBJ1-3, with D tentatively TRBD1 (5 bases). The CDR3 contains 14 residues. CDR1 and CDR2 (germline): MDHEN, SYDVKM. V lost 3 bases and J 2 bases, leaving 8 bases between the germline ends. The CDR3: CASSFRGTGNTIYF. The CDR3 DNA reads TGTGCCAGCAGTTTCCGGGGGACTGGAAACACCATATATTTT.